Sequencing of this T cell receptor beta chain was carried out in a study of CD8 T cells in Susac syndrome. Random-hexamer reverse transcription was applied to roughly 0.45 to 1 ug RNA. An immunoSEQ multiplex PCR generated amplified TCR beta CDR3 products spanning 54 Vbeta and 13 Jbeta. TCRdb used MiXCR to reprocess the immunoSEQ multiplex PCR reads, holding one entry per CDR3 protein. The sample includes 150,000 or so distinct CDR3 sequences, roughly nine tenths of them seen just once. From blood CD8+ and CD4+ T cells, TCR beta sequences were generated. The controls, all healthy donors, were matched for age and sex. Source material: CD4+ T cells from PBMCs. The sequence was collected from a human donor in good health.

The CDR3 DNA reads TGTGCCAGCAGCGGTGGACAGGGAACGTCTGAAGCTTTCTTT. This sequence encodes CASSGGQGTSEAFF. This rearrangement joins TRBV5-6 to TRBJ1-1; 8 positions match TRBD1. The trim removed 4 bases at V and 6 bases at J, leaving 8 bases unmatched. The CDR3 is 14 residues long. The germline V gene encodes CDR1 SGHDT and CDR2 YYEEEE. Variable domain in full (rest from reference TRBV5-6 and TRBJ1-1): DAGVTQSPTHLIKTRGQQVTLRCSPKSGHDTVSWYQQALGQGPQFIFQYYEEEERQRGNFPDRFSGHQFPNYSSELNVNALLLGDSALYLCASSGGQGTSEAFFGQGTRLTVV.